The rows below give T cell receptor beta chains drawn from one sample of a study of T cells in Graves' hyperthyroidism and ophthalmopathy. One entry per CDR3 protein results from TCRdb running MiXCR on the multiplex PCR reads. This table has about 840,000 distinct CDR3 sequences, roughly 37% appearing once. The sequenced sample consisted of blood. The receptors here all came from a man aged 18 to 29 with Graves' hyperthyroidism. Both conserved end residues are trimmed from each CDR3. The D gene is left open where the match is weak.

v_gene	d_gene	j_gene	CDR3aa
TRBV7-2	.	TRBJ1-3	ASSPRLAGYGNTIY
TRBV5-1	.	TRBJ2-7	ASSLESASYEQY
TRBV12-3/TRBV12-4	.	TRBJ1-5	ASTHGGNQPQH
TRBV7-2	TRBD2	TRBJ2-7	ASRLSSGKSYEQY
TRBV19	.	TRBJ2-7	ASKEGLEEQY
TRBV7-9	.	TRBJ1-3	ASSLMDLSGNTIY
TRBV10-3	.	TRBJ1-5	AIGQSSQPQH
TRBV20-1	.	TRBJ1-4	SASKGKWEKLF
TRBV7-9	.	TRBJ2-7	ASSLGYGQLEQY
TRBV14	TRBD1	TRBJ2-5	ASSQVPGTGGQETQY
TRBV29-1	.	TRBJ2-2	SVVGQGSTGELF
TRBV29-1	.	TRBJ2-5	SYSAGETQY
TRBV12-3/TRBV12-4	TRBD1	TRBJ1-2	ASSTGGSGYT
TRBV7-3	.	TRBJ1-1	ASSPDLGDGEAF
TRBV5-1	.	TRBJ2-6	ASSSGGRFSGANVLT
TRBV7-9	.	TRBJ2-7	ASSLGEQRTYEQY
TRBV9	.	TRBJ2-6	ASSVEAAGANVLT
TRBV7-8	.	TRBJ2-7	ASSSPQDLGEQY
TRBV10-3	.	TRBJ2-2	AISEGAGTGELF
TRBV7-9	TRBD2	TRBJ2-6	ASRVYGGERISGANVLT
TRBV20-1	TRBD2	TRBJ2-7	SAAGGYEQY
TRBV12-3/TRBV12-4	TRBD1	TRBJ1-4	ASSFGQVNEKLF
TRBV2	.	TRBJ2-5	ASRFTQETQY
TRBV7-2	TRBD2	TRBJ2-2	ASSAHLAGDTGELF
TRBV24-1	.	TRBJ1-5	ATSDGQCNQPQH
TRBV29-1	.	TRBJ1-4	SAGQISEKLF
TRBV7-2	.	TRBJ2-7	VSSPERGPTYEQY
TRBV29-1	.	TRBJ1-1	SVNPVAAPNTEAF
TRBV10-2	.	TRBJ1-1	ASSESSGDEYTEAF
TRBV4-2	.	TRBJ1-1	ASSQGDTEAF
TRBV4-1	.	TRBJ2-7	ASSQEGFGEQY
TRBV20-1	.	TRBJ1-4	SAEGNEKLF
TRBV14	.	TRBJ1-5	ASSQVQLSNQPQH
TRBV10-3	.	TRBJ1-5	ATGTGIYPQH
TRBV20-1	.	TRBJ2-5	SAPQGRETQY
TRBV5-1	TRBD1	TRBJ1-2	ASSRDSRNGYT
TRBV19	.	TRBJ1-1	ASSTRTVLNTEAF
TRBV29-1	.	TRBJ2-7	SVETPGESYEQY
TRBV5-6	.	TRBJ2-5	ASSFGPAAAQETQY
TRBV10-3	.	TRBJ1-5	ATRGGNYQPQH
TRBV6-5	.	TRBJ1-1	ASRQVVNTEAF
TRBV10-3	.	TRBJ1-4	AISASGRLNEKLF
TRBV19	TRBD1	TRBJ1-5	ASSMGGQRSNQPQH
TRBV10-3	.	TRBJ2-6	AISEPGANVLT
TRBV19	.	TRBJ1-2	ASRGARVYGYT
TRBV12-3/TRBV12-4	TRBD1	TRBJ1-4	ASSPVQGRDVEKLF
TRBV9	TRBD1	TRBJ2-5	ASSAAGGGLETQY
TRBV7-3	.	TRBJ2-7	ASSFPGALMSEQY
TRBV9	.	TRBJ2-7	ASSVGTAGDEQY
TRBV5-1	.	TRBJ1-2	ASSLALGYGYT
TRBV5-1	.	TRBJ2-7	ASSLAGHNEQY
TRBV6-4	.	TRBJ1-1	ASSDRVFVHSTEAF
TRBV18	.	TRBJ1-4	ASSPSGGEKLF
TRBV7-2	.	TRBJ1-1	ASSMDVRAF
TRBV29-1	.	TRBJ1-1	SLSGTEAF
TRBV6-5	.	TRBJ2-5	ASGGPGETQY
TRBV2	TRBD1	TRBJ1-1	ASTYSGTGMNTEAF
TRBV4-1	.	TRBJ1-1	ASSQEHTAYTEAF
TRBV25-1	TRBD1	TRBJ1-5	ASSFPGGQGSGRPQH